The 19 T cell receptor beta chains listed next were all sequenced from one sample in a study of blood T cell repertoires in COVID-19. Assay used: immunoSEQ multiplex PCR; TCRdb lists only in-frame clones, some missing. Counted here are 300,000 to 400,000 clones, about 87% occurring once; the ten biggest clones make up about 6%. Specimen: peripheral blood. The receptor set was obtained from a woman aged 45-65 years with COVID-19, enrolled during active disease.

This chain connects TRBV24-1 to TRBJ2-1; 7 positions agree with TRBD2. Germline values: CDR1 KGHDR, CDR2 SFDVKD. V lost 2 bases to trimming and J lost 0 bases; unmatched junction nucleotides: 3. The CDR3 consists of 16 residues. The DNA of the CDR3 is TGTGCCACCAGTGATTCGAGCGGGATCTCCTACAATGAGCAGTTCTTC. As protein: CATSDSSGISYNEQFF.

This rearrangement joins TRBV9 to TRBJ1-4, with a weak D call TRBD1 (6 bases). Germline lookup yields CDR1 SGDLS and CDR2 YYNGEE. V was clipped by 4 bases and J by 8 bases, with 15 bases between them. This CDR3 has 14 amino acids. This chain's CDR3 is CASSPTGYGEKLFF. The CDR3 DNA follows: TGTGCCAGCAGCCCCACAGGGTACGGGGAAAAACTGTTTTTT. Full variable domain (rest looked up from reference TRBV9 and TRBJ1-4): DSGVTQTPKHLITATGQRVTLRCSPRSGDLSVYWYQQSLDQGLQFLIQYYNGEERAKGNILERFSAQQFPDLHSELNLSSLELGDSALYFCASSPTGYGEKLFFGSGTQLSVL.

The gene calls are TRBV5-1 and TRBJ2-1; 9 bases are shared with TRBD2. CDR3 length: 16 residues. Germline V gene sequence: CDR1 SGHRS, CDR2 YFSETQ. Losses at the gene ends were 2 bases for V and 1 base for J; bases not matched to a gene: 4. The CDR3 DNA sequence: TGCGCCAGCAGCTTCCTTCTAGCGGGGTCCTACAATGAGCAGTTCTTC. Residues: CASSFLLAGSYNEQFF.

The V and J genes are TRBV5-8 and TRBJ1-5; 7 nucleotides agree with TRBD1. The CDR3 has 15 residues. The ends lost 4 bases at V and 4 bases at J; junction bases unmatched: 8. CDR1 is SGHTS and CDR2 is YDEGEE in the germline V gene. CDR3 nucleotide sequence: TGTGCCAGCAGCCCAGGCACAGGGGTGAATCAGCCCCAGCATTTT. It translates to CASSPGTGVNQPQHF.

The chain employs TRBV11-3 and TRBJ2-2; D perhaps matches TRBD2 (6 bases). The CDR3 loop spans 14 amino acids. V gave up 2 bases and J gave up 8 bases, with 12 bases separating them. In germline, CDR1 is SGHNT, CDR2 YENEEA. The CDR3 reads CASSLQGGWGELFF. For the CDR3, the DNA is TGTGCCAGCAGCTTACAGGGAGGTTGGGGGGAGCTGTTTTTT. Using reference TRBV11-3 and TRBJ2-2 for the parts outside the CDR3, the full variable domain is EAGVVQSPRYKIIEKKQPVAFWCNPISGHNTLYWYLQNLGQGPELLIRYENEEAVDDSQLPKDRFSAERLKGVDSTLKIQPAELGDSAVYLCASSLQGGWGELFFGEGSRLTVL.

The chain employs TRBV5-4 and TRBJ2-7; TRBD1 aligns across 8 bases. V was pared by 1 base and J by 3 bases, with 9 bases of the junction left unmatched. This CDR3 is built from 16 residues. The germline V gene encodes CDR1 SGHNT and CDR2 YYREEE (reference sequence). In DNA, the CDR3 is TGTGCCAGCAGCTTGTTAAGGGCAGGGGGCGTCTACGAGCAGTACTTC. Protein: CASSLLRAGGVYEQYF.

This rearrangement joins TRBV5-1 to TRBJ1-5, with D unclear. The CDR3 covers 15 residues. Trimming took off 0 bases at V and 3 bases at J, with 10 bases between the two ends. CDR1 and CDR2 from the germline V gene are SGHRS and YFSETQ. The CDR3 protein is CASSLETGNNQPQHF. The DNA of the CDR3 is TGCGCCAGCAGCTTGGAGACGGGAAACAATCAGCCCCAGCATTTT.

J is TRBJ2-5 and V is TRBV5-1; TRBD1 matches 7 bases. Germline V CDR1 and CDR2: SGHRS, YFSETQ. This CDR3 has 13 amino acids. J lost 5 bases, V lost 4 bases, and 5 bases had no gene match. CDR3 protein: CASSTTGKETQYF. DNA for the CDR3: TGCGCCAGCAGCACGACAGGGAAGGAGACCCAGTACTTC. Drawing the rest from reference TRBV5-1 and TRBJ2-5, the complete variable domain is KAGVTQTPRYLIKTRGQQVTLSCSPISGHRSVSWYQQTPGQGLQFLFEYFSETQRNKGNFPGRFSGRQFSNSRSEMNVSTLELGDSALYLCASSTTGKETQYFGPGTRLLVL.

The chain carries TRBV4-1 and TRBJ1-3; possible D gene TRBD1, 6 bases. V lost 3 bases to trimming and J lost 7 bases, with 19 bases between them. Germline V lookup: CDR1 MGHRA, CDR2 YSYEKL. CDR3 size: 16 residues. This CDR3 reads CASSQTNRVVGNTIYF. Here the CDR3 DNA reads TGCGCCAGCAGCCAGACCAACAGGGTTGTAGGGAACACCATATATTTT.

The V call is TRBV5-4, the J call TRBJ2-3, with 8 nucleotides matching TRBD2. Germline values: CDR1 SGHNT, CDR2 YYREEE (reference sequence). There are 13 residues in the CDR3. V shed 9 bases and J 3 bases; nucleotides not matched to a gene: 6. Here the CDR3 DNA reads TGTGCCACAGCGGGAGTGGCGACAGATACGCAGTATTTT. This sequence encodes CATAGVATDTQYF.

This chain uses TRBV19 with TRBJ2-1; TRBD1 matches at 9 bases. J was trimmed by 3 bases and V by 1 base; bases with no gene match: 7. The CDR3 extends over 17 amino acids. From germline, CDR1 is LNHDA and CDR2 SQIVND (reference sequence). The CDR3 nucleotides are TGTGCCAGTAGTATAGGGCCGAGGGACAGGGACTACAATGAGCAGTTCTTC. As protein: CASSIGPRDRDYNEQFF.

The CDR3 protein is CASSPYNEKLFF. The CDR3 bases are TGTGCCAGCAGCCCCTACAATGAAAAACTGTTTTTT. The rearrangement joins TRBV7-6 to TRBJ1-4; D remains unclear. The V end was cut by 5 bases, the J end by 5 bases, with 6 bases between. This CDR3 is 12 amino acids long. The germline CDR1 and CDR2 sequences are SGHVS and FNYEAQ.

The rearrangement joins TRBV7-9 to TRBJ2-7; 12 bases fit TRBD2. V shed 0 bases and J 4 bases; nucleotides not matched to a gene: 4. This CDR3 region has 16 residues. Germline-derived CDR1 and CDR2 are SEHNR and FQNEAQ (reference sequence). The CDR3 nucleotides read TGTGCCAGCAGCTTAGCCGGGCTAGCGGGAGGGTACGAGCAGTACTTC. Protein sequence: CASSLAGLAGGYEQYF.

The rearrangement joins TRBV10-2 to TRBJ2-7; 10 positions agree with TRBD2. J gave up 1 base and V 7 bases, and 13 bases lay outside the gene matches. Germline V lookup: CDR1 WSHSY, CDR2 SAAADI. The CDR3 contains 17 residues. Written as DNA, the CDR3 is TGCGCCAGCAAGGGACTAGCGAGCCAAAAAGGGTCCTACGAGCAGTACTTC. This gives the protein CASKGLASQKGSYEQYF.

CDR3 nucleotide sequence: TGTGCCAGCAGTTTATCGTTCAGGGGCCGCACAGATACGCAGTATTTT. It yields the protein CASSLSFRGRTDTQYF. The chain has TRBV27 and TRBJ2-3; a weak D match, TRBD1 (6 bases). The CDR3 length is 16 residues. Trimming pared 0 bases from V and 1 base from J, leaving 11 bases between. The germline V gene has CDR1 MNHEY and CDR2 SMNVEV (reference sequence).

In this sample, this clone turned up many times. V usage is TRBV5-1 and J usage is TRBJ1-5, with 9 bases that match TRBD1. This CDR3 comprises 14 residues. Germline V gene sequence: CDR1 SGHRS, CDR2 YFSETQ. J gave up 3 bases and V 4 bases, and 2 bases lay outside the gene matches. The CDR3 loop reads CASSRTGDNQPQHF. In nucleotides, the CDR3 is TGCGCCAGCAGCCGGACAGGGGACAATCAGCCCCAGCATTTT. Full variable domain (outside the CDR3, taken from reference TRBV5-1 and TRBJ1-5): KAGVTQTPRYLIKTRGQQVTLSCSPISGHRSVSWYQQTPGQGLQFLFEYFSETQRNKGNFPGRFSGRQFSNSRSEMNVSTLELGDSALYLCASSRTGDNQPQHFGDGTRLSIL.

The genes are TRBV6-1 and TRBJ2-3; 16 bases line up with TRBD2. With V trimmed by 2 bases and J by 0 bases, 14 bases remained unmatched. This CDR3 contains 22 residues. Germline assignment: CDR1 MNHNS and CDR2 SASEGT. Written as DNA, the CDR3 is TGTGCCAGCAGTGAATATAAGTTAGGGACTAGCGGGAGGGCCTTCAGCACAGATACGCAGTATTTT. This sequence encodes CASSEYKLGTSGRAFSTDTQYF.

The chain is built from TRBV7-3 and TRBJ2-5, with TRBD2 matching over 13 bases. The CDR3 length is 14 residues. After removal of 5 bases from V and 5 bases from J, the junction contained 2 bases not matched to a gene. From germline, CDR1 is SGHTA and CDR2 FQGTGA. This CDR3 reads CASSRTSGSETQYF. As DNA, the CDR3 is TGTGCCAGCAGCCGGACTAGCGGGAGTGAGACCCAGTACTTC.

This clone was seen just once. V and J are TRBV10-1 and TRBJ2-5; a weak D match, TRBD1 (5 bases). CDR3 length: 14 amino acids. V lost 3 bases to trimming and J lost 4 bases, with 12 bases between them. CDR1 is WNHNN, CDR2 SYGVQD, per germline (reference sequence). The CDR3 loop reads CASSDLPRGETQYF. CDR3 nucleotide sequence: TGCGCCAGCAGTGATCTCCCTAGGGGAGAGACCCAGTACTTC.